This T cell receptor (beta chain) stems from a study of identical twins. The CDR3 is made up of 11 amino acids. Trimming left V 3 bases short and J 7 bases short, with 6 bases between. Study-wide points: Sequences that were beta out-of-frame showed weaker excess twin sharing.

Comment on this clonotype: Its antigen is as yet unknown. This may be a read error: a much more frequent sequence differs by one nucleotide.

Template switching added a universal primer site, and cDNA bore unique molecular identifiers. MiXCR, applied by TCRdb to the 5' RACE reads, yields one record per CDR3 protein. The repertoire holds just over 500,000 distinct CDR3 sequences, under 25% seen once, with roughly 0.9% in the top ten. These data also featured in a second study, about T cells expressing NK-cell markers. This second study notes: Sorted CD3+CD56+NKG2C+, CD3+CD56+NKG2C- and CD3+CD56-NKG2C+ T cells supplied TCR beta repertoires. Restriction of the sorted population to alpha-beta TCR T cells was achieved in several experiments with an anti-gamma-delta TCR antibody.

The clonotype comes from a woman in her late teens or twenties in good health. The specimen was CD4+ T cells sorted from blood. The chain is built from TRBV12-3 or TRBV12-4 and TRBJ2-5; possibly TRBD2 for D (5 bases). CDR3 amino acids: CASSFEGTQYF. The CDR3 DNA reads as TGTGCCAGCAGTTTCGAGGGGACCCAGTACTTC.